Below are 12 T cell receptor beta chains sequenced from a single sample in a study of blood T cell repertoires in COVID-19. Profiling relied on immunoSEQ multiplex PCR, and the TCRdb table lists in-frame clones only, not all of them. The sample carries 99,000 or so clones, around 85% recorded once. The sample was peripheral blood. The receptors derive from a woman of 80 years or more with active or convalescent COVID-19.

The V gene is TRBV11-3, the J gene TRBJ2-2; tentatively, D is TRBD2 (6 bases). Germline values: CDR1 SGHNT, CDR2 YENEEA. Trimming removed 3 bases from V and 0 bases from J, with 11 bases in between. The length of the CDR3 is 16 residues. This chain's CDR3 is CASSFAGGTNTGELFF. The CDR3 DNA reads as TGTGCCAGCAGCTTTGCTGGGGGGACGAACACCGGGGAGCTGTTTTTT.

V gene TRBV4-3 combines with J gene TRBJ2-1; TRBD1 might be the D (6 bases). Per germline, CDR1 LGHNA and CDR2 YSLEER. The CDR3 sequence is 16 residues long. The V gene lost 0 bases and the J gene lost 1 base, with 10 bases spanning the gap. CDR3 bases: TGCGCCAGCAGCCAAGATGGGGGCGGTTCCTACAATGAGCAGTTCTTC. Its translation is CASSQDGGGSYNEQFF.

J is TRBJ1-1 and V is TRBV6-1; 7 bases map to TRBD1. The CDR3 is made up of 16 amino acids. The junction had 9 bases not matched to a gene; V was cut back by 0 bases and J by 5 bases. Germline values: CDR1 MNHNS, CDR2 SASEGT. The CDR3 spells CASSEATGAWGTEAFF. The CDR3 DNA sequence: TGTGCCAGCAGTGAAGCAACAGGGGCGTGGGGGACTGAAGCTTTCTTT.

This chain connects TRBV9 to TRBJ1-2; the D gene is possibly TRBD1 (6 bases). The CDR3 is made up of 13 amino acids. V was shortened by 3 bases and J by 7 bases, with 13 bases between the two germline ends. Germline V lookup: CDR1 SGDLS, CDR2 YYNGEE. The CDR3 region is CASSGRGDLGYTF. The CDR3 DNA is TGTGCCAGCAGCGGCAGGGGCGACCTTGGCTACACCTTC.

This chain links TRBV28 with TRBJ1-5; tentative D call: TRBD1 (5 bases). The CDR3 runs to 15 residues. V lost 0 bases and J lost 1, with 7 bases in between. Per the germline V gene, CDR1 is MDHEN and CDR2 is SYDVKM. The CDR3 sequence: CASSLWRQSNQPQHF. The CDR3 DNA reads as TGTGCCAGCAGTTTATGGCGACAGAGCAATCAGCCCCAGCATTTT.

The chain combines TRBV10-3 with TRBJ2-7; 7 bases line up with TRBD1. CDR3 length equals 16 residues. CDR1 ENHRY and CDR2 SYGVKD come from the germline V gene. V was pared by 3 bases and J by 1 base, with 9 bases of the junction left unmatched. The CDR3 loop reads CAISEGPGQTSYEQYF. The CDR3 DNA reads as TGTGCCATCAGTGAAGGGCCGGGACAGACGTCCTACGAGCAGTACTTC.

This clone appeared a single time. The chain uses TRBV20-1 and TRBJ2-1; the match to TRBD2 covers 9 bases. The length of the CDR3 is 16 residues. Germline CDR1 is DFQATT and CDR2 is SNEGSKA (reference sequence). After removal of 3 bases from V and 4 bases from J, the junction contained 10 bases not matched to a gene. CDR3 in DNA: TGCAGTGCTAGTCCCAGCGGGAGGACAGATTACAATGAGCAGTTCTTC. Translating it yields CSASPSGRTDYNEQFF.

The V and J genes are TRBV5-5 and TRBJ2-7; TRBD1 agrees at 9 bases. The CDR3 is 15 amino acids. Trimming cost V 2 bases and J 4 bases; bases outside gene matches: 7. Germline values: CDR1 SGHKS, CDR2 YYEKEE (reference sequence). CDR3 sequence: CASSFQGQGNYEQYF. The CDR3 coding sequence is TGTGCCAGCAGCTTTCAAGGACAGGGGAATTACGAGCAGTACTTC.

The rearrangement uses TRBV2 and TRBJ1-1; no definite D call. The CDR3 is 11 residues long. V gave up 2 bases and J gave up 5 bases, with 3 bases separating them. In germline, CDR1 is SNHLY, CDR2 FYNNEI. This CDR3 reads CASSERTEAFF. The DNA for the CDR3 is TGTGCCAGCAGTGAACGGACTGAAGCTTTCTTT. Full variable domain (missing parts from reference TRBV2 and TRBJ1-1): EPEVTQTPSHQVTQMGQEVILRCVPISNHLYFYWYRQILGQKVEFLVSFYNNEISEKSEIFDDQFSVERPDGSNFTLKIRSTKLEDSAMYFCASSERTEAFFGQGTRLTVV.

The chain joins TRBV7-9 to TRBJ1-2; unclear D gene. Germline values: CDR1 SEHNR, CDR2 FQNEAQ (reference sequence). Trimming stripped 5 bases from V and 3 bases from J, with 22 bases between. This CDR3 contains 17 residues. The CDR3 protein is CASSPSGGSTLDYGYTF. CDR3 sequence (DNA): TGTGCCAGCAGCCCGTCCGGAGGATCAACTTTGGACTATGGCTACACCTTC.

This chain links TRBV14 with TRBJ1-2; D is unresolved. With 4 bases removed from V and 4 bases from J, the gap between germline ends came to 7 bases. Germline lookup yields CDR1 SGHDN and CDR2 FVKESK. CDR3 size: 12 residues. The CDR3 DNA is TGTGCCAGCAGCCCCGGGATCTATGGCTACACCTTC. Translation: CASSPGIYGYTF.

This clone came up a few times. This chain connects TRBV21-1 to TRBJ2-6; TRBD1 reflects the table's D call only, with no check against the DNA. TRBV21-1 is tagged as a pseudogene. The CDR3 has 19 amino acids. DNA of the CDR3: TGTGCCAGCAGCAAAGGAAAGGGGGCCCCTTCCTCTGGGGCCAACGTCCTGACTTTC. Residues: CASSKGKGAPSSGANVLTF.